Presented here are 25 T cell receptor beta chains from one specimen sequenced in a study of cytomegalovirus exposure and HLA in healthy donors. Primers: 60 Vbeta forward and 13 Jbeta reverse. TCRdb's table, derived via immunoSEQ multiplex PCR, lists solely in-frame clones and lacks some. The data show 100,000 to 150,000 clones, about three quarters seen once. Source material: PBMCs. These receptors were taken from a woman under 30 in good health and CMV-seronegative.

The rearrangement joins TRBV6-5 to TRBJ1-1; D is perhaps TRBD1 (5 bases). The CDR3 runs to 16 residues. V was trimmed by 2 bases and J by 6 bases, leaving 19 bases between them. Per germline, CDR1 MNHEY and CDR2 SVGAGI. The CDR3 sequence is CASSYKMGGKTAEAFF. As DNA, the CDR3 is TGTGCCAGCAGTTACAAAATGGGGGGGAAGACTGCTGAAGCTTTCTTT.

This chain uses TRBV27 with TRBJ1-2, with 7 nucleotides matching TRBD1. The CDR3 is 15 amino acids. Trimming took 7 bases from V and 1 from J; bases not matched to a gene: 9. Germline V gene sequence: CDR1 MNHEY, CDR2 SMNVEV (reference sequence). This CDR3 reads CASMGRDRINYGYTF. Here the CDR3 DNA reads TGTGCCAGCATGGGCCGGGACAGAATTAACTATGGCTACACCTTC.

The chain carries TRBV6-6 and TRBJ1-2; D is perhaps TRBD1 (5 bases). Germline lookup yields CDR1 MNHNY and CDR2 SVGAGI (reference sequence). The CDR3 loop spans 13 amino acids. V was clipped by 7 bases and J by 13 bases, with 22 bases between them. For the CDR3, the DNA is TGTGCCAGCAAGACAGACAGTGAAGGTGGCAGCACCTTC. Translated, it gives CASKTDSEGGSTF.

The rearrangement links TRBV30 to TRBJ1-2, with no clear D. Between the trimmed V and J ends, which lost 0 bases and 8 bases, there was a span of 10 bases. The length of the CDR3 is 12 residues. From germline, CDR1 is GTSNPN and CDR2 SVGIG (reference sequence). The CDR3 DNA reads TGTGCCTGGAGTGTAGGTCCGGGGGGCTACACCTTC. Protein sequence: CAWSVGPGGYTF.

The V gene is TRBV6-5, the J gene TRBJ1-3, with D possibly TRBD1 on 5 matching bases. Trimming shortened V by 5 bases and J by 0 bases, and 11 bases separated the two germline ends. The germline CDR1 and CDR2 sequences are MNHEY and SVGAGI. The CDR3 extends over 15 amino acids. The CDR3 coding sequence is TGTGCCAGCAGTCTCGACAGAAGCTCTGGAAACACCATATATTTT. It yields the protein CASSLDRSSGNTIYF.

Here the CDR3 DNA reads TGTGCCACCAGCCGGGGACTAGCGGGGTACAATGAGCAGTTCTTC. It specifies CATSRGLAGYNEQFF. The genes are TRBV15 and TRBJ2-1, with TRBD2 matching over 13 bases. Trimming cost V 5 bases and J 4 bases; bases outside gene matches: 2. The CDR3 length is 15 residues. CDR1 is LNHNV, CDR2 YYDKDF, per germline (reference sequence).

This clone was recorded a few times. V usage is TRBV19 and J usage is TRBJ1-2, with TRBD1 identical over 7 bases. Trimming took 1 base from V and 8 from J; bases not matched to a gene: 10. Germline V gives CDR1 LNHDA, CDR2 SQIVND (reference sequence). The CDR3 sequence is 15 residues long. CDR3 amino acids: CASSIGGRQGVGYTF. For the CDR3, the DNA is TGTGCCAGTAGTATAGGGGGCAGACAGGGAGTCGGCTACACCTTC.

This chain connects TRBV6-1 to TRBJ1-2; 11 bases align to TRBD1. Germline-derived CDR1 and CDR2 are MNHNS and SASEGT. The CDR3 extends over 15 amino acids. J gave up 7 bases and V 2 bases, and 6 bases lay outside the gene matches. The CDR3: CASSEFGQGAPGYTF. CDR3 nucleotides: TGTGCCAGCAGTGAATTCGGACAGGGGGCGCCTGGCTACACCTTC.

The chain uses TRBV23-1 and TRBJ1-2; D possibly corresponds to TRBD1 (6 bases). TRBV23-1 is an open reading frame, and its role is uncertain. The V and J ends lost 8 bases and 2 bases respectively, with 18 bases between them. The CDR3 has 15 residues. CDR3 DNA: TGCGCCAGCCCTCACCCCGGGGGGGGCAACTATGGCTACACCTTC. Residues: CASPHPGGGNYGYTF.

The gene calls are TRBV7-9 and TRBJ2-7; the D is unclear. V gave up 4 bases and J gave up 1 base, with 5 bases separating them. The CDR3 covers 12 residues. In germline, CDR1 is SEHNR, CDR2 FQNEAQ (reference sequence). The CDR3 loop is CASSSLSYEQYF. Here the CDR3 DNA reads TGTGCCAGCAGCTCCCTTTCCTACGAGCAGTACTTC.

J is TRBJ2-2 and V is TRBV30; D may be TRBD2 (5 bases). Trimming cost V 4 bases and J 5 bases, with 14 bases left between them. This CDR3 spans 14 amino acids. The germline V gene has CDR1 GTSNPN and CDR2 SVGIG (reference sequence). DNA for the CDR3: TGTGCCTGGAAACCGCCGGGCGGGACCGGGGAGCTGTTTTTT. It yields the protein CAWKPPGGTGELFF.

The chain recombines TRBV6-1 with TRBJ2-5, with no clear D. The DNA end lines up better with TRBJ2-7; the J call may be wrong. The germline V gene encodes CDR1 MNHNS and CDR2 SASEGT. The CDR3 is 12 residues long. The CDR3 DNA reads TGTGCCAGCAGTGAAGGGGGCTACGAGCAGTACTTC. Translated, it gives CASSEGGYEQYF.

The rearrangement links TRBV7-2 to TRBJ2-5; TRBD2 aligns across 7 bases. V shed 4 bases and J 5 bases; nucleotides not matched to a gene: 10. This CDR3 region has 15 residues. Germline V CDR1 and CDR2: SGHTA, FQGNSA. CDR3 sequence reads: CASSSTAGSGETQYF. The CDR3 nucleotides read TGTGCCAGCAGCTCAACAGCGGGATCGGGGGAGACCCAGTACTTC. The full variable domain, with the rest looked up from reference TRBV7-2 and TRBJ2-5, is GAGVSQSPSNKVTEKGKDVELRCDPISGHTALYWYRQSLGQGLEFLIYFQGNSAPDKSGLPSDRFSAERTGGSVSTLTIQRTQQEDSAVYLCASSSTAGSGETQYFGPGTRLLVL.

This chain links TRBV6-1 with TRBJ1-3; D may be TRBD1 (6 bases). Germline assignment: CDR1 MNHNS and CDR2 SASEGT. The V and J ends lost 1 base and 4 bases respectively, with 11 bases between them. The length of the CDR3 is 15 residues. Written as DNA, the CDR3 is TGTGCCAGCAGTGAAGGGAGGACAGAAGGAAACACCATATATTTT. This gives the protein CASSEGRTEGNTIYF.

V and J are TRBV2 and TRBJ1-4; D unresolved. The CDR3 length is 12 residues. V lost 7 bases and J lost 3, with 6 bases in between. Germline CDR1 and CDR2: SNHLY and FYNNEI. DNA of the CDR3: TGTGCCAGCAATAGCCCTAATGAAAAACTGTTTTTT. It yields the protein CASNSPNEKLFF. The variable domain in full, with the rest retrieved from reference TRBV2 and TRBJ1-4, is EPEVTQTPSHQVTQMGQEVILRCVPISNHLYFYWYRQILGQKVEFLVSFYNNEISEKSEIFDDQFSVERPDGSNFTLKIRSTKLEDSAMYFCASNSPNEKLFFGSGTQLSVL.

The DNA of the CDR3 is TGTGCCAGCAGGTCCTGGCAGGGAAGGACCGGGGAGCTGTTTTTT. Translation gives CASRSWQGRTGELFF. The chain employs TRBV7-9 and TRBJ2-2; possible D gene TRBD1, 5 bases. Deletions cut 6 bases from V and 5 bases from J, with 16 bases between. The germline gives CDR1 SEHNR, CDR2 FQNEAQ (reference sequence). CDR3 length equals 15 residues.

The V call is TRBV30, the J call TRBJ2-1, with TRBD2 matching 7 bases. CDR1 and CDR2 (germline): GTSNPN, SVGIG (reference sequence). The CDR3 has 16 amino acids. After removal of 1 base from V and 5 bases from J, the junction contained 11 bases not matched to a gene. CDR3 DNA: TGTGCCTGGAGTGGGGGAGGGCGGGACTTTAACAATGAGCAGTTCTTC. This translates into CAWSGGGRDFNNEQFF.

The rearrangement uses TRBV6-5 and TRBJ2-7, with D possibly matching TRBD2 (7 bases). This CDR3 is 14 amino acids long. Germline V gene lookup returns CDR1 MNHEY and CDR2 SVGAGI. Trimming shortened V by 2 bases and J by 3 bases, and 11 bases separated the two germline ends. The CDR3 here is CASSYGGAGYEQYF. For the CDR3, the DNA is TGTGCCAGCAGTTACGGGGGGGCAGGCTACGAGCAGTACTTC.

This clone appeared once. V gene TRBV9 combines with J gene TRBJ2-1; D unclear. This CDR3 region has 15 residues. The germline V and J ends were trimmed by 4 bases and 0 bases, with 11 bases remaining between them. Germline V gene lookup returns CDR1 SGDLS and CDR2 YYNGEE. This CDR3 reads CASSNSPSSYNEQFF. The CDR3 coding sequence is TGTGCCAGCAGCAACTCCCCGAGCTCCTACAATGAGCAGTTCTTC.

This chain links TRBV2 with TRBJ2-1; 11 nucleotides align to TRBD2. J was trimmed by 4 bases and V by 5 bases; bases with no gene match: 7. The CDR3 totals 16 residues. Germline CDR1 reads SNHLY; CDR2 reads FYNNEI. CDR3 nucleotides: TGTGCCAGCAGTTCTAGCGGGAGGCCGACTTACAATGAGCAGTTCTTC. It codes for CASSSSGRPTYNEQFF.

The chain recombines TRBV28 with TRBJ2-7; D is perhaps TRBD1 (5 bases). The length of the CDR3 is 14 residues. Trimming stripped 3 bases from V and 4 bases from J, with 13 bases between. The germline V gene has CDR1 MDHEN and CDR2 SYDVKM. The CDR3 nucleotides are TGTGCCAGCAGTTTTGAGGCAGGGTGGTACGAGCAGTACTTC. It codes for CASSFEAGWYEQYF.

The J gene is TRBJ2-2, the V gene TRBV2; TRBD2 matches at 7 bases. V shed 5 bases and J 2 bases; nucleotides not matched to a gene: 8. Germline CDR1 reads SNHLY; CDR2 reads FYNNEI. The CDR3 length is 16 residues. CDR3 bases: TGTGCCAGCAGTTTACCAGCGGGAATTAACACCGGGGAGCTGTTTTTT. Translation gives CASSLPAGINTGELFF. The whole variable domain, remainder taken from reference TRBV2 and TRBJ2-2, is EPEVTQTPSHQVTQMGQEVILRCVPISNHLYFYWYRQILGQKVEFLVSFYNNEISEKSEIFDDQFSVERPDGSNFTLKIRSTKLEDSAMYFCASSLPAGINTGELFFGEGSRLTVL.

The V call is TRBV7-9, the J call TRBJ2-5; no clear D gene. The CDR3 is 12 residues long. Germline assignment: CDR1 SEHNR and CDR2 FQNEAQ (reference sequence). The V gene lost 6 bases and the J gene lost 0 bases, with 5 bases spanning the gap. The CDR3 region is CASSPYQETQYF. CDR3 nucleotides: TGTGCCAGCAGTCCGTACCAAGAGACCCAGTACTTC.

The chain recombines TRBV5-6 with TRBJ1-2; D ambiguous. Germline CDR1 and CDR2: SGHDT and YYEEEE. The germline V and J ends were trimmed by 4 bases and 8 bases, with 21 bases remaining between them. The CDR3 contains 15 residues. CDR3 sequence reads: CASSRSASVREGYTF. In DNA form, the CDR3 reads TGTGCCAGCAGCAGGTCGGCCTCCGTGAGGGAAGGCTACACCTTC.

The CDR3 DNA sequence: TGTGCCAGCAGCAGGGCTACTCAAGGACACAAGAACCCCCTCCAGTACTTC. As protein: CASSRATQGHKNPLQYF. V is TRBV14 and J is TRBJ2-5; tentative D call: TRBD1 (5 bases). The CDR3 contains 17 residues. Germline V gives CDR1 SGHDN, CDR2 FVKESK. V lost 5 bases, J lost 10 bases, and 29 bases lay in between.